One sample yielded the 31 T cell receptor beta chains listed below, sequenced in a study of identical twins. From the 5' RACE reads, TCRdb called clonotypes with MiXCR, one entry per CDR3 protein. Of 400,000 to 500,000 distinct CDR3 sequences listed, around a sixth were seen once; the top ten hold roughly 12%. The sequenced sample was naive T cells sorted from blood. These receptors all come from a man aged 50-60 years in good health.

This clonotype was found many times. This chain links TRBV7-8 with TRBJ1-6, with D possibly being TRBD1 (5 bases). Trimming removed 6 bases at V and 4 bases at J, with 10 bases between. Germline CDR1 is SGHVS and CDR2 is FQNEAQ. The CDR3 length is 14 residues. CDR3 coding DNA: TGTGCCAGCAGTCCGGGACGGTATAATTCACCCCTCCACTTT. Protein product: CASSPGRYNSPLHF.

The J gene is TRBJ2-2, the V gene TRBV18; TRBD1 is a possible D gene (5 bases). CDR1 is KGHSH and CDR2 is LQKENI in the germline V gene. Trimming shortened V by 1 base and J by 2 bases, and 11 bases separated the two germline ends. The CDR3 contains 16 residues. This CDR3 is CASSPQGLGNTGELFF. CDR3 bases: TGTGCCAGCTCACCACAGGGGCTTGGAAACACCGGGGAGCTGTTTTTT.

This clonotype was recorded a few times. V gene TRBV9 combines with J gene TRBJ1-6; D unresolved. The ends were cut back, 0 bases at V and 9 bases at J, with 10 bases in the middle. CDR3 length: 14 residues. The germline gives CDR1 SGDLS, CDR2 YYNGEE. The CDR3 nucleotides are TGTGCCAGCAGCGTAGACCCAACGGGTTCACCCCTCCACTTT. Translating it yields CASSVDPTGSPLHF.

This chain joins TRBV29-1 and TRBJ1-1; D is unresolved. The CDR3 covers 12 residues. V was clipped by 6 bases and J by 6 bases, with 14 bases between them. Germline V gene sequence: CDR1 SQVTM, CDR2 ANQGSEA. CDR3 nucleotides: TGCAGCGTGGGCCCTTTGGGCGCTGAAGCTTTCTTT. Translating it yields CSVGPLGAEAFF.

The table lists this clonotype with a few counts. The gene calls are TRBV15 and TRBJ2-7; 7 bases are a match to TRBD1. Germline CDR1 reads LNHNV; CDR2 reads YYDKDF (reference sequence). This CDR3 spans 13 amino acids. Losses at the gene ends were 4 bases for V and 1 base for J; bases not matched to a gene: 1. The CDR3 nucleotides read TGTGCCACCAGCAACAGGGGATCCTACGAGCAGTACTTC. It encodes CATSNRGSYEQYF.

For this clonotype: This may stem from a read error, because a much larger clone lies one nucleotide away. This chain's CDR3 is CSVAYSGRGTWELFF. CDR3 sequence (DNA): TGCAGCGTTGCGTATAGCGGGAGGGGCACCTGGGAGCTGTTTTTT. The chain uses TRBV29-1 and TRBJ2-2; the match to TRBD2 covers 11 bases. CDR1 is SQVTM and CDR2 is ANQGSEA in the germline V gene. This CDR3 is built from 15 residues.

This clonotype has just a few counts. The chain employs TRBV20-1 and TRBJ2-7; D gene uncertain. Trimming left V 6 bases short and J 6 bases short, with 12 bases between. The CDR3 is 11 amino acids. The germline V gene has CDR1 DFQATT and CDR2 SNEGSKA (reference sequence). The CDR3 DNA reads TGCAGTGCCCCGCACCCCCTCGAGCAGTACTTC. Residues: CSAPHPLEQYF.

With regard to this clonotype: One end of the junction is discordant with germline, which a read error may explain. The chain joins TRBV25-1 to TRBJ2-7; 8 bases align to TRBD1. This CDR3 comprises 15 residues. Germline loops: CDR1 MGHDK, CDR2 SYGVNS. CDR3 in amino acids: CAGSEGQGLPYEQYF. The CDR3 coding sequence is TGTGCCGGCAGTGAAGGACAGGGACTTCCCTACGAGCAGTACTTC.

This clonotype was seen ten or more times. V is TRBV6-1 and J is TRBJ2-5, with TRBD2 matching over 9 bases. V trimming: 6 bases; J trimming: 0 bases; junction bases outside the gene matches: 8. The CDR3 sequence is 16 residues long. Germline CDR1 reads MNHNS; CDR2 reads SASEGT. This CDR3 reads CASRGGRAQYQETQYF. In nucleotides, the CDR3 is TGTGCCAGCAGGGGCGGGAGGGCCCAGTACCAAGAGACCCAGTACTTC.

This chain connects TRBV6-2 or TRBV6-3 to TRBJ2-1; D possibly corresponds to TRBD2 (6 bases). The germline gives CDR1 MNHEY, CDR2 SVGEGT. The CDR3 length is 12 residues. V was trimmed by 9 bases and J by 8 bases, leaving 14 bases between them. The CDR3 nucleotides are TGTGCCAGTAGAGCGGGCGTGCATGAGCAGTTCTTC. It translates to CASRAGVHEQFF.

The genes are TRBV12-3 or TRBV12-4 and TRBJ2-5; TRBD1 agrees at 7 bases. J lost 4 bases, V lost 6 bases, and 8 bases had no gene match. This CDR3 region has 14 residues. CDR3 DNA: TGTGCCAGCAGATTCACCTCAGGGGGAGAGACCCAGTACTTC. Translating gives CASRFTSGGETQYF.

For the CDR3, the DNA is TGCAGCGCCAGGGGACCGATCTACGAGCAGTACTTC. Translation gives CSARGPIYEQYF. V is TRBV20-1 and J is TRBJ2-7; D is perhaps TRBD1 (6 bases). The CDR3 spans 12 residues. Germline V lookup: CDR1 DFQATT, CDR2 SNEGSKA (reference sequence).

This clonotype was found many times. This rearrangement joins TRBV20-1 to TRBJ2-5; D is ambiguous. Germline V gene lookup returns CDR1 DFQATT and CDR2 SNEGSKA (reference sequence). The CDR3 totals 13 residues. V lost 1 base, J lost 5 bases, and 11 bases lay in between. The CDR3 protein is CSARVGGWETQYF. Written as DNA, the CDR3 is TGCAGTGCTAGAGTTGGTGGTTGGGAGACCCAGTACTTC.

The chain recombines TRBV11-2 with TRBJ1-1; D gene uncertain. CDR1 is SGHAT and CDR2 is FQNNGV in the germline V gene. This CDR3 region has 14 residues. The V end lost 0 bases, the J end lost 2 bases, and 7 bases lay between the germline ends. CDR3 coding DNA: TGTGCCAGCAGCTTAGATACAGCAAACACTGAAGCTTTCTTT. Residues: CASSLDTANTEAFF.

CDR3: CASREGSYPGELFF. Written as DNA, the CDR3 is TGTGCCAGTAGGGAGGGGAGCTATCCCGGGGAGCTGTTTTTT. The chain uses TRBV19 and TRBJ2-2; the D gene is possibly TRBD2 (6 bases). The ends were cut back, 6 bases at V and 6 bases at J, with 14 bases in the middle. The CDR3 is 14 amino acids. Germline CDR1 and CDR2: LNHDA and SQIVND (reference sequence).

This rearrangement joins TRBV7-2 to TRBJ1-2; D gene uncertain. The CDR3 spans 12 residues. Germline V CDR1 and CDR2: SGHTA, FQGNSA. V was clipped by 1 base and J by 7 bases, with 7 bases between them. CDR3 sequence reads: CASSLDFSGYTF. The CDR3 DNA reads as TGTGCCAGCAGCTTAGATTTCTCTGGCTACACCTTC.

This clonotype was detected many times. The CDR3 coding sequence is TGCAGTGCCTCTGGCAGCTACGAGCAGTACTTC. The encoded protein is CSASGSYEQYF. This sequence joins TRBV20-1 and TRBJ2-7; D remains ambiguous. The length of the CDR3 is 11 residues. Germline CDR1 is DFQATT and CDR2 is SNEGSKA (reference sequence). V lost 6 bases to trimming and J lost 3 bases, with 9 bases between them.

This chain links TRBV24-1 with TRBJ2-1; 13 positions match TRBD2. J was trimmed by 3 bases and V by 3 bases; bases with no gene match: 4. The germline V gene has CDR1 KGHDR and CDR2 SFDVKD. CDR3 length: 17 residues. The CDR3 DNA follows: TGTGCCACCAGTGATCGGACTAGCGGGGGCCTCTACAATGAGCAGTTCTTC. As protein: CATSDRTSGGLYNEQFF.

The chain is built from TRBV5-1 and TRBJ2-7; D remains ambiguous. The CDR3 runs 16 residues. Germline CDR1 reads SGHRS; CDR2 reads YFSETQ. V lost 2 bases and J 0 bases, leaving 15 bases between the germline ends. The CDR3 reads CASSFTPDVSSYEQYF. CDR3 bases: TGCGCCAGCAGCTTCACTCCGGACGTAAGCTCCTACGAGCAGTACTTC. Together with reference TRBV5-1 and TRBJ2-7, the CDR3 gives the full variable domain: KAGVTQTPRYLIKTRGQQVTLSCSPISGHRSVSWYQQTPGQGLQFLFEYFSETQRNKGNFPGRFSGRQFSNSRSEMNVSTLELGDSALYLCASSFTPDVSSYEQYFGPGTRLTVT.

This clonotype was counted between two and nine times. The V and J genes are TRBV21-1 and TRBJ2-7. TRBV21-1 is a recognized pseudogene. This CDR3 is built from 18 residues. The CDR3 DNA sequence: TGTGCCAGCAGCAAATCGCCACAATTGGTACAGGGCCCCTACGAGCAGTACTTC. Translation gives CASSKSPQLVQGPYEQYF.

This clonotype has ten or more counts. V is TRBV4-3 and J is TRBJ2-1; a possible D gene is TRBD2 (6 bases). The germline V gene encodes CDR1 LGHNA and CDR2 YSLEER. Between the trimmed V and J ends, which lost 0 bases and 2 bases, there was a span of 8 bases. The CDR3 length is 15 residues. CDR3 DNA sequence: TGCGCCAGCAGCCAAGAACTAGCCGCCTACAATGAGCAGTTCTTC. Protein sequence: CASSQELAAYNEQFF.

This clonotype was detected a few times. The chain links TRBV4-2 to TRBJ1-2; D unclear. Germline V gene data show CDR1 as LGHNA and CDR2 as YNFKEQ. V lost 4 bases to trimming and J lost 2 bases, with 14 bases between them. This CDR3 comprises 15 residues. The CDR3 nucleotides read TGTGCCAGCAGCCCGCACCGGACGGTGAACTATGGCTACACCTTC. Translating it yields CASSPHRTVNYGYTF.

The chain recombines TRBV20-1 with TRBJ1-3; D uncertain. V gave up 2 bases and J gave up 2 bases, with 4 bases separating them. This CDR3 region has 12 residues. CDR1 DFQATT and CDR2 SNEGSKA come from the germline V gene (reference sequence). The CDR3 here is CSARPPGNTIYF. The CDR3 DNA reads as TGCAGTGCTAGACCGCCTGGAAACACCATATATTTT.

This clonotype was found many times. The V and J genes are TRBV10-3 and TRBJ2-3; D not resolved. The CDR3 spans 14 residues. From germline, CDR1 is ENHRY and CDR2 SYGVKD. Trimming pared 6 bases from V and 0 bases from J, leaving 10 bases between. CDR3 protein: CAISRSPSTDTQYF. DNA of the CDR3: TGTGCCATCAGCAGGTCCCCAAGCACAGATACGCAGTATTTT.

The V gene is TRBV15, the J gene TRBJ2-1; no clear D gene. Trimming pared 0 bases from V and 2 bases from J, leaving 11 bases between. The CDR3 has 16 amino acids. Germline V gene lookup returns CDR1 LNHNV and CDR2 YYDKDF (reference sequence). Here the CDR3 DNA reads TGTGCCACCAGCAGAGACGTTACTGTGCCCTACAATGAGCAGTTCTTC. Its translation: CATSRDVTVPYNEQFF.

The CDR3 loop is CASSLVPGVNYEQYF. The CDR3 coding sequence is TGTGCCAGCAGCTTAGTCCCTGGGGTGAACTACGAGCAGTACTTC. The chain joins TRBV7-2 to TRBJ2-7; the D is unclear. The CDR3 runs to 15 residues. V lost 1 base and J 3 bases, leaving 13 bases between the germline ends. Germline V gives CDR1 SGHTA, CDR2 FQGNSA.

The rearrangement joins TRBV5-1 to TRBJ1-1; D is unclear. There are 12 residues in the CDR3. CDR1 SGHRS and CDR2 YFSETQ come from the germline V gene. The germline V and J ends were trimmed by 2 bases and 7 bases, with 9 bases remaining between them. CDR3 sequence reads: CASSFMSGEAFF. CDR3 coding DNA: TGCGCCAGCAGCTTTATGTCGGGTGAAGCTTTCTTT.

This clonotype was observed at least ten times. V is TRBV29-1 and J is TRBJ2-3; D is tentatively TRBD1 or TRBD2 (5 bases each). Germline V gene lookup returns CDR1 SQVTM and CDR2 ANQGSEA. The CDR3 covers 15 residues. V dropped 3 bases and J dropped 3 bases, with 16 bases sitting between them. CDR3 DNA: TGCAGCGTTGATTTGTTAGGGGAGTCTACAGATACGCAGTATTTT. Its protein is CSVDLLGESTDTQYF.

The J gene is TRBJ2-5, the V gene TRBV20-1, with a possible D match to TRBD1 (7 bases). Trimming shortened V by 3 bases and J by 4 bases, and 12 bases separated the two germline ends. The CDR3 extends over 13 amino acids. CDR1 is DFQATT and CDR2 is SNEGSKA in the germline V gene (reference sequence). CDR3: CSASRQGGETQYF. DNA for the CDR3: TGCAGTGCTAGCCGGCAGGGGGGAGAGACCCAGTACTTC.

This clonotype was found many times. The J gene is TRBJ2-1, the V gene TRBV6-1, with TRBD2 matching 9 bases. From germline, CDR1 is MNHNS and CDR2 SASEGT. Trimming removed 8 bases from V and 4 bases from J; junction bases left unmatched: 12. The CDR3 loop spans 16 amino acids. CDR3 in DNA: TGTGCCAGCGGGGAAAGGATCGGACTAGCGTACAATGAGCAGTTCTTC. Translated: CASGERIGLAYNEQFF.

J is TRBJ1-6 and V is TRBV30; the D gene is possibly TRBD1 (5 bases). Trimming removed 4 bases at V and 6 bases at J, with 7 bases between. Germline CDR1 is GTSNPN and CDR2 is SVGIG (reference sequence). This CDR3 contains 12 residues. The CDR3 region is CAWTGINSPLHF. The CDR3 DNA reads TGTGCCTGGACAGGGATTAATTCACCCCTCCACTTT.